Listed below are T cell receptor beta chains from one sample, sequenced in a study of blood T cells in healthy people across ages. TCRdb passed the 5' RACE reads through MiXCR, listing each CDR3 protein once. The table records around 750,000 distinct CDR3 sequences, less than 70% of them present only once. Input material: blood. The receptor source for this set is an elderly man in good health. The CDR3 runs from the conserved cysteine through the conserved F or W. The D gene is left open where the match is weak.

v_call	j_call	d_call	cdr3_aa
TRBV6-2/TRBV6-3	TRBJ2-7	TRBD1	CASSPGTALSEQYF
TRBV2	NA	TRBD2	CAALVSGRETYEQYF
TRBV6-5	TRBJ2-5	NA	CASSYSELSVGETQYF
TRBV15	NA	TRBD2	CATSSLGWGGGETQYF
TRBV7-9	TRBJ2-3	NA	CASSLGPGNRYAYF
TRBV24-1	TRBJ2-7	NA	CATSDGRGHEQYF
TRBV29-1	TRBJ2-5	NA	CSVEWGGSPQETQYF
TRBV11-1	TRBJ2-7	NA	CASSFSDTLSYEQYF
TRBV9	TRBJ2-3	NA	CASSVASFIGDTQYF
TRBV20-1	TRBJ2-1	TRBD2	CSARASGSPGEQFF
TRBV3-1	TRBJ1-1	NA	CASSQSPGRPEAFF
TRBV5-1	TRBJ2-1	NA	CASSLNRAELDEQFF
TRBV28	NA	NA	CASSLDRNYEQYF